These 5 T cell receptor beta chains came from one sample sequenced in a study of blood T cell repertoires in COVID-19. This table comes from immunoSEQ multiplex PCR, and its TCRdb copy is limited to in-frame clones, with some not included. Found here are about 160,000 clones, roughly 83% of them singletons; the top ten hold approximately 2.9%. Sequences were obtained from peripheral blood. The source is a woman aged 60 to 75 with acute or convalescent COVID-19.

V gene TRBV12-2 combines with J gene TRBJ1-3; no check of the table's D call, TRBD1, against the DNA was made. TRBV12-2 represents a pseudogene. There are 17 residues in the CDR3. CDR3 DNA: TGTGCAAGTCGCTTAGAAATTATGACAGGGGGCTTCAACACCATATATTTT. This sequence encodes CASRLEIMTGGFNTIYF.

This clone was seen more than once but under ten times. The J gene is TRBJ2-7, the V gene TRBV7-9; 7 bases line up with TRBD1. Germline CDR1 and CDR2: SEHNR and FQNEAQ (reference sequence). After removal of 2 bases from V and 5 bases from J, the junction contained 9 bases not matched to a gene. The CDR3 totals 15 residues. The CDR3 DNA reads TGTGCCAGCAGCTTATTTAGACAGGGTATCAACGAGCAGTACTTC. This encodes CASSLFRQGINEQYF.

V gene TRBV6-1 combines with J gene TRBJ1-6; D might be TRBD1 (6 bases). Trimming took 2 bases from V and 7 from J, leaving 12 bases between them. CDR1 and CDR2 (germline): MNHNS, SASEGT. CDR3 length equals 15 residues. This chain's CDR3 is CASSERNRVNSPLHF. The CDR3 nucleotides are TGTGCCAGCAGTGAACGGAACAGGGTGAATTCACCCCTCCACTTT.

The rearrangement links TRBV19 to TRBJ1-6; D gene unclear. Germline lookup yields CDR1 LNHDA and CDR2 SQIVND (reference sequence). With 0 bases removed from V and 0 bases from J, the gap between germline ends came to 9 bases. This CDR3 has 17 residues. CDR3 residues: CASSIDRGSSYNSPLHF. The DNA of the CDR3 is TGTGCCAGTAGTATAGATCGCGGGAGCTCCTATAATTCACCCCTCCACTTT.

V and J are TRBV27 and TRBJ2-4, with TRBD2 matching 8 bases. The CDR3 length is 18 residues. Germline V gives CDR1 MNHEY, CDR2 SMNVEV (reference sequence). The V gene end was trimmed by 5 bases and the J gene end by 8 bases; junction bases not matched to a gene: 20. The CDR3 loop is CASSASSPRGAFGYIQYF. CDR3 DNA sequence: TGTGCCAGCAGTGCCTCCTCCCCGCGGGGGGCCTTTGGGTACATTCAGTACTTC.